This T cell receptor (beta chain) came from a study of CD4 T cells in relation to SARS-CoV-2 and coronaviruses. General study findings and limits: The cross-reactivity analysis covered only spike protein, not other viral proteins.

In the case of this clone: The antigen is undetermined.

The germline gives CDR1 SGHRS, CDR2 YFSETQ. Trimming took off 3 bases at V and 0 bases at J, with 20 bases between the two ends. CDR3 length: 18 amino acids. The method was immunoSEQ multiplex PCR; TCRdb's version includes in-frame clones alone and lacks a portion of them. The profile covers about 36,000 clones, with over 60% appearing a single time and 20% taken by the ten largest. The TCR was taken from an adult with COVID-19. The sample consisted of memory CD4+ T cells from PBMCs, cultured in vitro. The genes are TRBV5-1 and TRBJ2-3; maybe TRBD1 (6 bases). CDR3 coding DNA: TGCGCCAGCAGCTACAGGACAGTTACCCCGACTAGCACAGATACGCAGTATTTT. Translating it yields CASSYRTVTPTSTDTQYF.